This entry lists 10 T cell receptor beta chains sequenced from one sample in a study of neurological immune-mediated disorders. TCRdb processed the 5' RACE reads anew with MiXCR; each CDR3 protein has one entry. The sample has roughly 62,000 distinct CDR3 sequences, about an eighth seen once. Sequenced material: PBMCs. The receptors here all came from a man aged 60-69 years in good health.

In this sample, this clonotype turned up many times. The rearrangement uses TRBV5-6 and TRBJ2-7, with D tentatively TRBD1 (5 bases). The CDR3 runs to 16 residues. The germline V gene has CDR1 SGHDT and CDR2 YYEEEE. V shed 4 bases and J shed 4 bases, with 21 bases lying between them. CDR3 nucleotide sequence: TGTGCCAGCAGCAGGGTTCAAGGCGGCAGGGATTACGAGCAGTACTTC. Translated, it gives CASSRVQGGRDYEQYF.

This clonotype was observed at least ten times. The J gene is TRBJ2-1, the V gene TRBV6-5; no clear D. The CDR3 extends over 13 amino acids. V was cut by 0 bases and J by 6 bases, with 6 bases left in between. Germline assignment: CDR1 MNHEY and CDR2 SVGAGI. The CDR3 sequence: CASSYSASNEQFF. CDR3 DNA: TGTGCCAGCAGTTACTCGGCTAGCAATGAGCAGTTCTTC.

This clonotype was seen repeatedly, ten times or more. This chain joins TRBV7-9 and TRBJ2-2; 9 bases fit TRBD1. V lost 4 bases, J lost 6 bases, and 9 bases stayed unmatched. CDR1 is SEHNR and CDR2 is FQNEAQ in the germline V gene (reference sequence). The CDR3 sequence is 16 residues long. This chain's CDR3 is CASSSPRDREAGELFF. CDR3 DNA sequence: TGTGCCAGCAGCTCGCCCCGGGACAGGGAAGCCGGGGAGCTGTTTTTT.

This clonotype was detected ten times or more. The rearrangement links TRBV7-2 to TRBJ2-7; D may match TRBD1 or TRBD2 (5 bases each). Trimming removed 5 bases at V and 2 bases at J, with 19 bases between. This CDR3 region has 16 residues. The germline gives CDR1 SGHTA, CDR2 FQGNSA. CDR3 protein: CASSAQTGLGAYEQYF. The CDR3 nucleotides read TGTGCCAGCAGCGCACAAACGGGGCTGGGGGCCTACGAGCAGTACTTC.

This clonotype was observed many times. The CDR3 loop reads CASSLKQSGELFF. The CDR3 DNA follows: TGCGCCAGCAGCTTGAAACAGAGCGGGGAGCTGTTTTTT. This chain connects TRBV5-1 to TRBJ2-2, with D unclear. CDR1 and CDR2 from the germline V gene are SGHRS and YFSETQ. Trimming left V 1 base short and J 7 bases short, with 8 bases between. The CDR3 is made up of 13 amino acids.

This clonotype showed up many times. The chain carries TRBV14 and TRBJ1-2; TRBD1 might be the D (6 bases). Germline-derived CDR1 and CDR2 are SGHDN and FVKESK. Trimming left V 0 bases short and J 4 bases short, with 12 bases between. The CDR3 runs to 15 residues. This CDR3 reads CASSQESRGSYGYTF. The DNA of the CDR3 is TGTGCCAGCAGCCAAGAATCCAGGGGCTCCTATGGCTACACCTTC. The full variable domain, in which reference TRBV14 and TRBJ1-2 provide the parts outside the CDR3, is EAGVTQFPSHSVIEKGQTVTLRCDPISGHDNLYWYRRVMGKEIKFLLHFVKESKQDESGMPNNRFLAERTGGTYSTLKVQPAELEDSGVYFCASSQESRGSYGYTFGSGTRLTVV.

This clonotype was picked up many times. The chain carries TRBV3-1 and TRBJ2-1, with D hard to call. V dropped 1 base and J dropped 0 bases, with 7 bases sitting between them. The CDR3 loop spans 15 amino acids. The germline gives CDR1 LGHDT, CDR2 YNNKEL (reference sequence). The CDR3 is CASSQGRSSYNEQFF. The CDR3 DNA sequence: TGTGCCAGCAGCCAAGGACGGAGCTCCTACAATGAGCAGTTCTTC.

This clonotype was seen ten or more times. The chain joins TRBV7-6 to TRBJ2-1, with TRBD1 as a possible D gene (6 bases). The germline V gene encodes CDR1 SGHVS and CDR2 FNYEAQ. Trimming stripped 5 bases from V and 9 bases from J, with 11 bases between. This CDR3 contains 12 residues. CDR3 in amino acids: CASSPQGSEQFF. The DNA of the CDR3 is TGTGCCAGCAGCCCTCAGGGGAGTGAGCAGTTCTTC. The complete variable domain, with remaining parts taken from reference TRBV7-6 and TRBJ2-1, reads GAGVSQSPRYKVTKRGQDVALRCDPISGHVSLYWYRQALGQGPEFLTYFNYEAQQDKSGLPNDRFSAERPEGSISTLTIQRTEQRDSAMYRCASSPQGSEQFFGPGTRLTVL.

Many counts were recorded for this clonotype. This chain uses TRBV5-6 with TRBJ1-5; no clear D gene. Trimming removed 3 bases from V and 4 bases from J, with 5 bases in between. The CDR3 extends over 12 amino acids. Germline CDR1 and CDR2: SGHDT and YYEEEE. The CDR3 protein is CASSSGNQPQHF. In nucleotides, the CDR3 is TGTGCCAGCAGCTCGGGGAATCAGCCCCAGCATTTT. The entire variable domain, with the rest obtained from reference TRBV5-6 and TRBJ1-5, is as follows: DAGVTQSPTHLIKTRGQQVTLRCSPKSGHDTVSWYQQALGQGPQFIFQYYEEEERQRGNFPDRFSGHQFPNYSSELNVNALLLGDSALYLCASSSGNQPQHFGDGTRLSIL.

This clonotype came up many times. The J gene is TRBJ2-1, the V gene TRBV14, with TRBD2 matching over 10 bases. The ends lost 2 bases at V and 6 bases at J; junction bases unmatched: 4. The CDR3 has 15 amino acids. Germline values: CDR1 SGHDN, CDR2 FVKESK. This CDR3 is CASSQLGLASNEQFF. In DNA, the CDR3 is TGTGCCAGCAGCCAATTGGGACTAGCGAGCAATGAGCAGTTCTTC.